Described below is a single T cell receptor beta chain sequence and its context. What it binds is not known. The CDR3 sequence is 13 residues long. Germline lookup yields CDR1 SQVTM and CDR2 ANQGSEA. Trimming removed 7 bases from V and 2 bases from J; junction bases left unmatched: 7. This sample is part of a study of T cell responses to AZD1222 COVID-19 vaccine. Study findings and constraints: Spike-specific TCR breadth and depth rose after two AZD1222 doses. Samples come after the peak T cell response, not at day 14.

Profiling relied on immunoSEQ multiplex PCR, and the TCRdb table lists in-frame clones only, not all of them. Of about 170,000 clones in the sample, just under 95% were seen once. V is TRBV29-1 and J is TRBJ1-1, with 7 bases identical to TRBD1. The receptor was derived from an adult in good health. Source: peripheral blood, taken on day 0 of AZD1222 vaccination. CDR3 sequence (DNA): TGCAGCGCCACGGGACAGATAAACACTGAAGCTTTCTTT. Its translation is CSATGQINTEAFF.